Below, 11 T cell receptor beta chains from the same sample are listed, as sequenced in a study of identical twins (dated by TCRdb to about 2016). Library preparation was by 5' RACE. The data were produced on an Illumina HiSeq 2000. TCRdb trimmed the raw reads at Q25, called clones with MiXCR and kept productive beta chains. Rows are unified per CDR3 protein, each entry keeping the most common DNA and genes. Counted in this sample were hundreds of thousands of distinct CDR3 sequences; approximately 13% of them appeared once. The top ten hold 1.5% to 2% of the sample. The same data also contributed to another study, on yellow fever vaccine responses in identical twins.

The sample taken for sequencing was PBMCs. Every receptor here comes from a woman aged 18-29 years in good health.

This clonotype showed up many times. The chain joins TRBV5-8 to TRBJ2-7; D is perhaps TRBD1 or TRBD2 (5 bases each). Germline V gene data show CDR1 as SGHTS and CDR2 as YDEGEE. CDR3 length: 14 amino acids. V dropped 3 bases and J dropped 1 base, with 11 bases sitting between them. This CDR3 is CASSYRDRSYEQYV. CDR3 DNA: TGTGCCAGCAGCTACCGGGACCGATCCTACGAGCAGTACGTC.

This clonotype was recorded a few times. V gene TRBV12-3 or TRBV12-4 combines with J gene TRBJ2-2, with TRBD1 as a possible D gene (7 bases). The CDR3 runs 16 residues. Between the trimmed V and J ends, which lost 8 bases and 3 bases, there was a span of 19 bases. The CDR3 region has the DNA TGTGCCAGCCCCTGGGAGCAGGGGGAGGACACCGGGGAGCTGTTTTTT. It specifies CASPWEQGEDTGELFF.

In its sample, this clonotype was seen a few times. This CDR3 is CAIRAAQSTDTQYF. Written as DNA, the CDR3 is TGTGCCATCAGGGCAGCACAAAGCACAGATACGCAGTATTTT. The chain joins TRBV10-3 to TRBJ2-3; unclear D gene. Between the trimmed V and J ends, which lost 6 bases and 0 bases, there was a span of 10 bases. Germline CDR1 reads ENHRY; CDR2 reads SYGVKD. The CDR3 spans 14 residues.

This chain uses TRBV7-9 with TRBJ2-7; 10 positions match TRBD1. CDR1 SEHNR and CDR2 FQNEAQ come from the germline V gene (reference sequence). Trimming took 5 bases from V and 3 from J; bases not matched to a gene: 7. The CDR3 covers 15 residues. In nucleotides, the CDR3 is TGTGCCAGCAGCCCCCAGGACAGGGGGATCTACGAGCAGTACTTC. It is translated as CASSPQDRGIYEQYF.

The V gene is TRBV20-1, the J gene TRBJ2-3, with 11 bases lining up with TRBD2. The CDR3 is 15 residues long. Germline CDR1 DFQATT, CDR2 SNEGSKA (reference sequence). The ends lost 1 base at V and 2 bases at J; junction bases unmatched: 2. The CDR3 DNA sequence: TGCAGTGCTAGAGGACTAGCGGGAAACACAGATACGCAGTATTTT. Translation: CSARGLAGNTDTQYF.

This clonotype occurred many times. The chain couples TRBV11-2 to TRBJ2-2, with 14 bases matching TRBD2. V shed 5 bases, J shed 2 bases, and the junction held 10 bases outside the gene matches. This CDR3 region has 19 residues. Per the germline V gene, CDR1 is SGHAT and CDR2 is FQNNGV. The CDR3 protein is CASSLRPGTSGSNTGELFF. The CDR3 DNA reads TGTGCCAGCAGCCTACGACCCGGGACTAGCGGGAGTAACACCGGGGAGCTGTTTTTT.

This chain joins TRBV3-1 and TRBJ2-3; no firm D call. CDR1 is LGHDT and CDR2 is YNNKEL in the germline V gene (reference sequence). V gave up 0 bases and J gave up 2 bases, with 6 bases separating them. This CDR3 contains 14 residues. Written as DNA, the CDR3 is TGTGCCAGCAGCCAAGATATCCTCACAGATACGCAGTATTTT. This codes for CASSQDILTDTQYF.

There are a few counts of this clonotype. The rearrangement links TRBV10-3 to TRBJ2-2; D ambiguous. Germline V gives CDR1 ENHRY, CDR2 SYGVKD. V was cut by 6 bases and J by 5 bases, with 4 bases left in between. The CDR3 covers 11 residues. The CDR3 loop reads CAIRGTGELFF. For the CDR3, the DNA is TGTGCCATCAGGGGGACCGGGGAGCTGTTTTTT.

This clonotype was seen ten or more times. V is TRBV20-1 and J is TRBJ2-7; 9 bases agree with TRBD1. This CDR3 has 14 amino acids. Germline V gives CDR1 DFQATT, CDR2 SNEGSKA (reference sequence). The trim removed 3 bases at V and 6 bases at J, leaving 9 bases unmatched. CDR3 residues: CSARGTYRGLEQYF. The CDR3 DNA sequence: TGCAGTGCTAGGGGAACCTACAGGGGGCTCGAGCAGTACTTC.

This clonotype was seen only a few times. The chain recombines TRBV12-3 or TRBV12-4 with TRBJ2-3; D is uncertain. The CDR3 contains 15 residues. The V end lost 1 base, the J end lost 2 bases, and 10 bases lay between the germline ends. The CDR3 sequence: CASSLGYPNTDTQYF. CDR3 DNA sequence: TGTGCCAGCAGTTTAGGCTACCCAAACACAGATACGCAGTATTTT.

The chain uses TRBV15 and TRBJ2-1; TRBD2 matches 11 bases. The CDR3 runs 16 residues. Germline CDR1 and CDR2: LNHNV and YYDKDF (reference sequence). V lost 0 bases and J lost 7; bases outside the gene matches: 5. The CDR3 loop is CATSRDLGLADNEQFF. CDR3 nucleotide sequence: TGTGCCACCAGCAGAGATTTGGGACTAGCGGATAATGAGCAGTTCTTC.